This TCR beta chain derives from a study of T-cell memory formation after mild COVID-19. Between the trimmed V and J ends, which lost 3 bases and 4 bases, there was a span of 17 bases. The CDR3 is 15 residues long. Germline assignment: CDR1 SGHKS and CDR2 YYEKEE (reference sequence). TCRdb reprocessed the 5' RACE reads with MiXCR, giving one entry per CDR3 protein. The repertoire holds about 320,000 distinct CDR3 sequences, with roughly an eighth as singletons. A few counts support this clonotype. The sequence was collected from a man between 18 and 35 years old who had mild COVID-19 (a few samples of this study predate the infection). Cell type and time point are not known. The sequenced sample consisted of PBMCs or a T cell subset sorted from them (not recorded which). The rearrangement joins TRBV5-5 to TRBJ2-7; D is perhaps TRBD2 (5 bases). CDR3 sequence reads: CASSSLPPGKYEQYF. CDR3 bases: TGTGCCAGCAGCTCCCTGCCCCCCGGGAAGTACGAGCAGTACTTC.